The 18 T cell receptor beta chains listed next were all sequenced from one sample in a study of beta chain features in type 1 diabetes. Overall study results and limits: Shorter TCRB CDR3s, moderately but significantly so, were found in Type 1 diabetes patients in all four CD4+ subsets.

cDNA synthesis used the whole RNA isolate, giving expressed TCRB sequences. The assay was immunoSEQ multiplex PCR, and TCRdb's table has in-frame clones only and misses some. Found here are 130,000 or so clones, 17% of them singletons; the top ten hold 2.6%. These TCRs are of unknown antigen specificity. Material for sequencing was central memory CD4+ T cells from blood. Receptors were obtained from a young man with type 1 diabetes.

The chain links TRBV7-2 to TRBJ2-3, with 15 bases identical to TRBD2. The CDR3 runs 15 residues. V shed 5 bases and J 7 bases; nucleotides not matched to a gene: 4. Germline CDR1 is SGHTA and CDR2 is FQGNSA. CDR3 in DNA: TGTGCCAGCAGCCTTGGGACTAGCGGGGGGAATACGCAGTATTTT. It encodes CASSLGTSGGNTQYF.

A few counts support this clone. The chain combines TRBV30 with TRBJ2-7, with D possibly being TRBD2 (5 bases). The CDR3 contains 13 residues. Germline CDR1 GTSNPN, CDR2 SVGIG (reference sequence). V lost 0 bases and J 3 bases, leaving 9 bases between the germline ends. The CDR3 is CAWSVTSNYEQYF. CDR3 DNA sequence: TGTGCCTGGAGTGTAACTAGTAACTACGAGCAGTACTTC.

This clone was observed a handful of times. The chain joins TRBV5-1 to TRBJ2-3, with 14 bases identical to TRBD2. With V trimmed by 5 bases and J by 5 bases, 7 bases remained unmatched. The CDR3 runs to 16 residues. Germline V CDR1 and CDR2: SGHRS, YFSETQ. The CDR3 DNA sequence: TGCGCCAGCAGATCTGGACTAGCGGGAGGAGGAGATACGCAGTATTTT. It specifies CASRSGLAGGGDTQYF.

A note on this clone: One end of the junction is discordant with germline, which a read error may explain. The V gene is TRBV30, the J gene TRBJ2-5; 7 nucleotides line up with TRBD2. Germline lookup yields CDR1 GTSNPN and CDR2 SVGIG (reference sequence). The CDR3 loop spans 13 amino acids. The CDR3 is CAGRVRRQETQYF. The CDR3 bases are TGTGCCGGGAGGGTAAGGCGGCAAGAGACCCAGTACTTC.

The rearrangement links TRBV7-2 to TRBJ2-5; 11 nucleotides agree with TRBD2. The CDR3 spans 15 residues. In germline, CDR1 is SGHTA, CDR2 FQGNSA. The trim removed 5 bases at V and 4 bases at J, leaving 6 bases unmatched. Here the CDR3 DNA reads TGTGCCAGCAGCGTAAATAGCGGGGGGGCAGAGACCCAGTACTTC. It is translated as CASSVNSGGAETQYF.

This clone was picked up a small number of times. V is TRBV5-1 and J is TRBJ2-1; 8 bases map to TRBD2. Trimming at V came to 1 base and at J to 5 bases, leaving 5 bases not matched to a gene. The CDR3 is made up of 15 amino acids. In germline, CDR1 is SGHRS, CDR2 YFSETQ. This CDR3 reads CASSLRLAGDNEQFF. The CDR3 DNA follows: TGCGCCAGCAGCTTGCGGCTAGCGGGTGACAATGAGCAGTTCTTC.

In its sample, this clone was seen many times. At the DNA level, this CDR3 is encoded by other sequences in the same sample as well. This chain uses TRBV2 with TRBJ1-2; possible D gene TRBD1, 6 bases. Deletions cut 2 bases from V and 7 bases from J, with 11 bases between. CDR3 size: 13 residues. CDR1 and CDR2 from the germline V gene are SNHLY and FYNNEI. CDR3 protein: CASSETGRGGYTF. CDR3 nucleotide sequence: TGTGCCAGCAGTGAAACAGGCAGGGGTGGCTACACCTTC.

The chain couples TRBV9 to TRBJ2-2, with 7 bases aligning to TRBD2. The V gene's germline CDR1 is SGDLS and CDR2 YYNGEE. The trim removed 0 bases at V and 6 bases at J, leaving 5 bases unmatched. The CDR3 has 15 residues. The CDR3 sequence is CASSVAGGGSGELFF. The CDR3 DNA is TGTGCCAGCAGCGTAGCGGGAGGCGGGTCCGGGGAGCTGTTTTTT.

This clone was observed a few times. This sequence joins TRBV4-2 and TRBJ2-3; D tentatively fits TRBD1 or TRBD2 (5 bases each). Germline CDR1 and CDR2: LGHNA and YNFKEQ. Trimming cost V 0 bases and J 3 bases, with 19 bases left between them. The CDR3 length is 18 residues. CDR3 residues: CASSQDKRGRILTDTQYF. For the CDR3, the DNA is TGTGCCAGCAGCCAAGATAAAAGGGGACGAATCTTAACAGATACGCAGTATTTT.

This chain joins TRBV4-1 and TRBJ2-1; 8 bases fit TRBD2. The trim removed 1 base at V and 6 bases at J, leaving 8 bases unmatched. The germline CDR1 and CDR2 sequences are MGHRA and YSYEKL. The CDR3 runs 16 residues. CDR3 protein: CASSQASSGSINEQFF. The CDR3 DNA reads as TGCGCCAGCAGCCAAGCTTCCAGCGGGAGTATCAATGAGCAGTTCTTC.

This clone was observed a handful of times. In DNA form, the CDR3 reads TGTGCCAGCAGCTTAAGGAGCTCTGGGGCCAACGTCCTGACTTTC. It translates to CASSLRSSGANVLTF. This chain connects TRBV13 to TRBJ2-6; no clear D. CDR1 and CDR2 from the germline V gene are PRHDT and FYEKMQ (reference sequence). This CDR3 has 15 residues. The ends were cut back, 2 bases at V and 0 bases at J, with 5 bases in the middle.

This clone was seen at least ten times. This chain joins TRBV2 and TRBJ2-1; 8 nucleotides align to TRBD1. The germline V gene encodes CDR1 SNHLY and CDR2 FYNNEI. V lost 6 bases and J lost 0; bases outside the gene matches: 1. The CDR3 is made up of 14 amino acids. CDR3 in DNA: TGTGCCAGCAGAACAGGGGGCTCCTACAATGAGCAGTTCTTC. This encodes CASRTGGSYNEQFF.

The CDR3, as DNA: TGCAGCGTTGAAGGGCAGGGTCAATACGAGCAGTACTTC. Residues: CSVEGQGQYEQYF. The J gene is TRBJ2-7, the V gene TRBV29-1; weak D call: TRBD1 (5 bases). Between the trimmed V and J ends, which lost 1 base and 4 bases, there was a span of 11 bases. Per germline, CDR1 SQVTM and CDR2 ANQGSEA. This CDR3 spans 13 amino acids.

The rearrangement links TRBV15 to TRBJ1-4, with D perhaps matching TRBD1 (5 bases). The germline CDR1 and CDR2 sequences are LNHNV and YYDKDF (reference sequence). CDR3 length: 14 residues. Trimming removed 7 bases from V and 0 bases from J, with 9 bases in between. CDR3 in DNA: TGTGCCACCACCCCGGGGCCAACTAATGAAAAACTGTTTTTT. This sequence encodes CATTPGPTNEKLFF.

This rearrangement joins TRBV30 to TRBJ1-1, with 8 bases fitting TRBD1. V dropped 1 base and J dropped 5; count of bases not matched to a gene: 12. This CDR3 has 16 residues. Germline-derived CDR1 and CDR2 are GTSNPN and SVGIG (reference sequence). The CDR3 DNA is TGTGCCTGGAGTGCTCCCGGACAGGGAGTGTGGACTGAAGCTTTCTTT. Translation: CAWSAPGQGVWTEAFF.

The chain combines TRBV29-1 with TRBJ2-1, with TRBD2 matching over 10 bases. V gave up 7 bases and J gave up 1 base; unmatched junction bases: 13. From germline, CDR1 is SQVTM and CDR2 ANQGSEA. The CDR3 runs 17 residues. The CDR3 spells CSGVRASGRGSYNEQFF. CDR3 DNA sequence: TGCAGCGGTGTAAGGGCTAGCGGGAGAGGATCCTACAATGAGCAGTTCTTC.

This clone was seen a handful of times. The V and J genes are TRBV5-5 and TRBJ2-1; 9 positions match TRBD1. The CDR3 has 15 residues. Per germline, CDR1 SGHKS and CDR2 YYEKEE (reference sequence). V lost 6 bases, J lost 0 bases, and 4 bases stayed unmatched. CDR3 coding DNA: TGTGCCAGCAAGAACAGGGGGCCCTCCTACAATGAGCAGTTCTTC. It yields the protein CASKNRGPSYNEQFF.

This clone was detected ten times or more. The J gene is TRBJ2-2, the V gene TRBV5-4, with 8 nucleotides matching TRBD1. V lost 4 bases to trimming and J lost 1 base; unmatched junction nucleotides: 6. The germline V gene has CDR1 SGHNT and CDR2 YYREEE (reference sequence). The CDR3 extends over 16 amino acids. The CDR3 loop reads CASSSRTGRNTGELFF. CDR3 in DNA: TGTGCCAGCAGCAGTCGGACAGGGCGGAACACCGGGGAGCTGTTTTTT.